This T cell receptor beta chain was observed in a study of OX40 agonist ivuxolimab in advanced cancers. Study information: Ivuxolimab is an agonistic anti-OX40 (CD134) antibody, and patients were treated with it. Regarding the study as a whole: In the expanded peripheral T cells, antigen specificity was never determined.

Notes on this clone: The antigen remains unidentified.

The data were produced by immunoSEQ multiplex PCR, yet TCRdb's version contains in-frame clones alone and is incomplete. The sample lists over 45,000 clones, about 79% occurring once. Sequencing used CD4+ or CD8+ T cells sorted from blood, obtained in a trial of the OX40 agonist ivuxolimab. The source is an adult with an advanced solid tumor such as melanoma, head and neck, liver or kidney cancer.

In DNA form, the CDR3 reads TGTGCCAGCAGTGAAGATTTGGGACAGAGAAACACCATATATTTT. Encoded protein: CASSEDLGQRNTIYF. The J gene is TRBJ1-3, the V gene TRBV2; the match to TRBD1 covers 7 bases. The trim removed 1 base at V and 5 bases at J, leaving 5 bases unmatched. Germline V lookup: CDR1 SNHLY, CDR2 FYNNEI. The CDR3 covers 15 residues. The full variable domain, its missing parts supplied by reference TRBV2 and TRBJ1-3, is EPEVTQTPSHQVTQMGQEVILRCVPISNHLYFYWYRQILGQKVEFLVSFYNNEISEKSEIFDDQFSVERPDGSNFTLKIRSTKLEDSAMYFCASSEDLGQRNTIYFGEGSWLTVV.